The rows below give T cell receptor beta chains drawn from one sample of a study of cytomegalovirus exposure and HLA in healthy donors. The data were produced by immunoSEQ multiplex PCR, yet TCRdb's version contains in-frame clones alone and is incomplete. The sample records 150,000 to 200,000 clones, 77% being singletons. Sequences were obtained from PBMCs. These receptors were obtained from a man between 18 and 29 years old in good health and CMV-seronegative. Both conserved end residues are part of each CDR3. The order of the fields is V gene, J gene, D gene, clone size, CDR3 DNA, CDR3 protein. The D gene is left open where the match is weak. Only part of the rows carry a size: once, few, many, or a class if the clone is expanded.

>TRBV30|TRBJ2-3|-|-
TGTGCCTGGAGTGTAGGACTTCCCACAGATACGCAGTATTTT
CAWSVGLPTDTQYF
>TRBV6-6|TRBJ2-5|TRBD2|-
TGTGCCAGCAGTTATGCTAGCGGGAGGACTAAAGAGACCCAGTACTTC
CASSYASGRTKETQYF
>TRBV9|TRBJ2-3|-|few
TGTGCCAGCAGCGAGGCCCCGGCGGGGTCAGATACGCAGTATTTT
CASSEAPAGSDTQYF
>TRBV30|TRBJ2-2|-|-
TGTGCCTGGACCCGGCAGGCGACCACCGGGGAGCTGTTTTTT
CAWTRQATTGELFF
>TRBV2|TRBJ2-1|TRBD2|-
TGTGCCAGCAGTGAAACTAGCGGGATAGATAATGAGCAGTTCTTC
CASSETSGIDNEQFF
>TRBV4-2|TRBJ2-1|TRBD2|once
TGTGCCAGCAGCCAAGGACTAGCGGGGACCCCCGAGCAGTTCTTC
CASSQGLAGTPEQFF
>TRBV25-1|TRBJ2-7|TRBD1|-
TGTGCCAGCCTCGGGACAGCGTCCTACGAGCAGTACTTC
CASLGTASYEQYF
>TRBV6-1|TRBJ1-4|TRBD1|-
TGTGCCAGCAGTGAAGTAATCGGGACAGGGGATGAAAAACTGTTTTTT
CASSEVIGTGDEKLFF
>TRBV7-8|TRBJ1-1|-|once
TGTGCCAGCAGCTTAGGGTCCGTTTCGGTGAACACTGAAGCTTTCTTT
CASSLGSVSVNTEAFF
>TRBV29-1|TRBJ1-1|-|few
TGCAGCGTTGAGCAGGGAGGGTACACTGAAGCTTTCTTT
CSVEQGGYTEAFF
>TRBV25-1|TRBJ1-3|-|-
TGTGCCAGCAGTGATGGTTTGAGCTCTGGAAACACCATATATTTT
CASSDGLSSGNTIYF
>TRBV4-3|TRBJ2-1|-|-
TGCGCCAGCAGCCAAGATTGGAGCCCCAGATACAATGAGCAGTTCTTC
CASSQDWSPRYNEQFF
>TRBV7-6|TRBJ2-2|TRBD2|few
TGTGCCAGCAGCTTAGTCGTGGTAGCGGGAGATGTAGCCGGGGAGCTGTTTTTT
CASSLVVVAGDVAGELFF
>TRBV2|TRBJ2-3|-|-
TGTGCCAGCGCGGGCTCCTATTTCTGGAACACAGATACGCAGTATTTT
CASAGSYFWNTDTQYF
>TRBV15|TRBJ2-7|-|-
TGTGCCACCAGCAGAGATGCGACAGACTCCTACGAGCAGTACTTC
CATSRDATDSYEQYF
>TRBV5-5|TRBJ2-7|-|-
TGTGCCAGCAGCTACACTACAGGTCCCTACGAGCAGTACTTC
CASSYTTGPYEQYF
>TRBV7-2|TRBJ2-1|TRBD2|-
TGTGCCAGCAGCTCCCGGACTAGCGGGGTCAATGAGCAGTTCTTC
CASSSRTSGVNEQFF
>TRBV19|TRBJ1-1|-|once
TGTGCCAGTAGTAATGACATGCCGAACACTGAAGCTTTCTTT
CASSNDMPNTEAFF
>TRBV25-1|TRBJ1-3|-|few
TGTGCCAGCAGTGCGAACAGATACTCTGGAAACACCATATATTTT
CASSANRYSGNTIYF
>TRBV19|TRBJ2-4|-|-
TGTGCCAGTACTAGCGTAGGAGCCAAAAACATTCAGTACTTC
CASTSVGAKNIQYF
>TRBV10-2|TRBJ1-1|-|-
TGCGCCAGCAGTGATCTCTCTCGGGGGTCTAACACTGAAGCTTTCTTT
CASSDLSRGSNTEAFF
>TRBV5-6|TRBJ1-3|-|-
TGTGCCAGCAGCTTGGCGGGGGTGGTTGTGAACACCATATATTTT
CASSLAGVVVNTIYF